Listed below are T cell receptor beta chains from one sample, sequenced in a study of shared T cell receptors in the human thymus. Produced via immunoSEQ multiplex PCR; TCRdb's table is partial and in-frame only. This sample has hundreds of thousands of clones, with approximately 89% found just once. Another study also made use of these data, one on human thymus T cells.

The sample comprised thymocytes. The receptors were sampled from a boy in the first two years of life with a congenital heart defect. Both conserved end residues are part of each CDR3. D genes are given only for firm matches. Where a row states a size, it is once, few, many or the class of an expanded clone; other rows omit it.

v_gene: TRBV6-5
abundance: -
j_gene: TRBJ1-5
d_gene: TRBD1
CDR3nt: TGTGCCAGCATCTCCTCGGGACAGGGGTATCAGCCCCAGCATTTT
CDR3aa: CASISSGQGYQPQHF

v_gene: TRBV27
abundance: -
j_gene: TRBJ1-1
d_gene: -
CDR3nt: TGTGCCAGCAGTTTTGGGGGAGGGTTCGCTTTCTTT
CDR3aa: CASSFGGGFAFF

v_gene: TRBV7-9
abundance: -
j_gene: TRBJ1-2
d_gene: TRBD1
CDR3nt: TGTGCCAGCAGCATTTCGGGACAGAGAAGTTTCGCCTATGGCTACACCTTC
CDR3aa: CASSISGQRSFAYGYTF

v_gene: TRBV14
abundance: -
j_gene: TRBJ2-5
d_gene: -
CDR3nt: TGTGCCAGCAGCCAAGATCAAGGGGCACAGGCCCGGTGGACCCAGTACTTC
CDR3aa: CASSQDQGAQARWTQYF

v_gene: TRBV5-5
abundance: few
j_gene: TRBJ2-7
d_gene: -
CDR3nt: TGTGCCAGCAGCTTGCGACAGGATTGGGTGGTCGAGCAGTACTTC
CDR3aa: CASSLRQDWVVEQYF

v_gene: TRBV15
abundance: -
j_gene: TRBJ2-3
d_gene: -
CDR3nt: TGTGCCACCAGCAGAGATGGGGCAGGGTCCACAGATACGCAGTATTTT
CDR3aa: CATSRDGAGSTDTQYF

v_gene: TRBV4-3
abundance: few
j_gene: TRBJ2-3
d_gene: TRBD2
CDR3nt: TGCGCCAGCAGCCCTAATAGCGGGGACACAGATACGCAGTATTTT
CDR3aa: CASSPNSGDTDTQYF

v_gene: TRBV13
abundance: -
j_gene: TRBJ1-4
d_gene: -
CDR3nt: TGTGCCAGCAGCTTCCCAGGGCGGAATGAAAAACTGTTTTTT
CDR3aa: CASSFPGRNEKLFF

v_gene: TRBV6-1
abundance: -
j_gene: TRBJ1-1
d_gene: TRBD1
CDR3nt: TGTGCCAGCAGGGGGACAGCCGACACTGAAGCTTTCTTT
CDR3aa: CASRGTADTEAFF

v_gene: TRBV6-4
abundance: -
j_gene: TRBJ1-4
d_gene: TRBD1
CDR3nt: TGTGCCAGCAGTGATTTCAGACAGGGAGAGGAAAAACTGTTTTTT
CDR3aa: CASSDFRQGEEKLFF

v_gene: TRBV28
abundance: -
j_gene: TRBJ2-7
d_gene: TRBD2
CDR3nt: TGTGCCAGCAGTTTGGTCGGCGGGAGTTACGAGCAGTACTTC
CDR3aa: CASSLVGGSYEQYF

v_gene: TRBV15
abundance: -
j_gene: TRBJ1-4
d_gene: -
CDR3nt: TGTGCCACCAGCAGAGTGAGGGTACAGGAAAAACTGTTTTTT
CDR3aa: CATSRVRVQEKLFF

v_gene: TRBV7-9
abundance: -
j_gene: TRBJ2-2
d_gene: TRBD1
CDR3nt: TGTGCCAGCAGATTAGCACCCAGGGACAGGGGATACACCGGGGAGCTGTTTTTT
CDR3aa: CASRLAPRDRGYTGELFF

v_gene: TRBV5-6
abundance: -
j_gene: TRBJ1-4
d_gene: -
CDR3nt: TGTGCCAGCAGCTTTTGGGCGGGACGCAATGAAAAACTGTTTTTT
CDR3aa: CASSFWAGRNEKLFF

v_gene: TRBV4-1
abundance: -
j_gene: TRBJ1-6
d_gene: TRBD1
CDR3nt: TGCGCCAGCAGCCGAGGACAGGGGGATTCACCCCTCCACTTT
CDR3aa: CASSRGQGDSPLHF

v_gene: TRBV4-3
abundance: -
j_gene: TRBJ1-2
d_gene: TRBD1
CDR3nt: TGCGCCAGCAGCCAAGTCGGACAGGGGGGGAACTATGGCTACACCTTC
CDR3aa: CASSQVGQGGNYGYTF

v_gene: TRBV23-1
abundance: -
j_gene: TRBJ1-1
d_gene: TRBD1
CDR3nt: TGCGCCAGCAGTCCGAAACGACAGGGCCCTGAAGCTTTCTTT
CDR3aa: CASSPKRQGPEAFF

v_gene: TRBV6-1
abundance: -
j_gene: TRBJ1-2
d_gene: -
CDR3nt: TGTGCCAGCAGTACAGTGGTTTCCTATGGCTACACCTTC
CDR3aa: CASSTVVSYGYTF

v_gene: TRBV19
abundance: -
j_gene: TRBJ2-7
d_gene: -
CDR3nt: TGTGCCAGTAGTATGTTGCCCCTGAGAGGCTACGAGCAGTACTTC
CDR3aa: CASSMLPLRGYEQYF

v_gene: TRBV15
abundance: -
j_gene: TRBJ1-1
d_gene: -
CDR3nt: TGTGCCACCAGCAGAGACGGGCCCGACAGAATTAACACTGAAGCTTTCTTT
CDR3aa: CATSRDGPDRINTEAFF

v_gene: TRBV30
abundance: once
j_gene: TRBJ2-1
d_gene: -
CDR3nt: TGTGCCTGGAGTCATGAATGGGGGGTAAACAATGAGCAGTTCTTC
CDR3aa: CAWSHEWGVNNEQFF

v_gene: TRBV6-6
abundance: -
j_gene: TRBJ2-1
d_gene: TRBD2
CDR3nt: TGTGCCAGCACCCAGTCGGGGGGGGCTCGGAATGAGCAGTTCTTC
CDR3aa: CASTQSGGARNEQFF

v_gene: TRBV5-6
abundance: -
j_gene: TRBJ2-3
d_gene: -
CDR3nt: TGTGCCAGCAGCTACAGGAGCACAGATACGCAGTATTTT
CDR3aa: CASSYRSTDTQYF

v_gene: TRBV11-2
abundance: -
j_gene: TRBJ1-4
d_gene: -
CDR3nt: TGTGCCAGCAGCCTCAACAGGGATGAGGAAAAACTGTTTTTT
CDR3aa: CASSLNRDEEKLFF

v_gene: TRBV14
abundance: -
j_gene: TRBJ2-2
d_gene: -
CDR3nt: TGTGCCAGCAGCCAAGATTGGGGAGCCGGGGAGCTGTTTTTT
CDR3aa: CASSQDWGAGELFF

v_gene: TRBV27
abundance: -
j_gene: TRBJ2-5
d_gene: -
CDR3nt: TGTGCCAGCAGGGCCAATCGGGGTGAAGAGACCCAGTACTTC
CDR3aa: CASRANRGEETQYF

v_gene: TRBV27
abundance: -
j_gene: TRBJ1-1
d_gene: -
CDR3nt: TGTGCCAGCAGTTTGGGGCTGGGGAACACTGAAGCTTTCTTT
CDR3aa: CASSLGLGNTEAFF

v_gene: TRBV7-9
abundance: once
j_gene: TRBJ2-3
d_gene: -
CDR3nt: TGTGCCAGCAGCCCTGGGGTGCGGGGACAGTATTTT
CDR3aa: CASSPGVRGQYF

v_gene: TRBV19
abundance: -
j_gene: TRBJ2-4
d_gene: -
CDR3nt: TGTGCCAGTACTCAGGGGGGACGGAAAGAAAACATTCAGTACTTC
CDR3aa: CASTQGGRKENIQYF

v_gene: TRBV21-1
abundance: few
j_gene: TRBJ2-7
d_gene: -
CDR3nt: TGTGCCAGCATCCAGTGGCGGACCTACGAGCAGTACTTC
CDR3aa: CASIQWRTYEQYF

v_gene: TRBV27
abundance: -
j_gene: TRBJ2-7
d_gene: -
CDR3nt: TGTGCCAGCACCCAGAAGTCCGGGACACCCACCTACGAGCAGTACTTC
CDR3aa: CASTQKSGTPTYEQYF

v_gene: TRBV14
abundance: -
j_gene: TRBJ1-1
d_gene: TRBD1
CDR3nt: TGTGCCAGCAGCCAAGGCCCGACAGGGTACACTGAAGCTTTCTTT
CDR3aa: CASSQGPTGYTEAFF

v_gene: TRBV4-1
abundance: few
j_gene: TRBJ1-1
d_gene: TRBD1
CDR3nt: TGCGCCAGCAGCCAATTTCCCGGGACAGGGCCTGAAGCTTTCTTT
CDR3aa: CASSQFPGTGPEAFF

v_gene: TRBV5-1
abundance: -
j_gene: TRBJ2-1
d_gene: TRBD2
CDR3nt: TGCGCCAGCAGCTTGTTGAGCGGGAGAATCAAAGGTGAGCAGTTCTTC
CDR3aa: CASSLLSGRIKGEQFF

v_gene: TRBV5-4
abundance: -
j_gene: TRBJ2-4
d_gene: TRBD2
CDR3nt: TGTGCCAGCAGCGTGACACTAGCGGAGGAAGCCAAAAACATTCAGTACTTC
CDR3aa: CASSVTLAEEAKNIQYF

v_gene: TRBV7-3
abundance: -
j_gene: TRBJ1-3
d_gene: TRBD1
CDR3nt: TGTGCCGCCTCAGGGGGGTCTGGAAACACCATATATTTT
CDR3aa: CAASGGSGNTIYF

v_gene: TRBV28
abundance: -
j_gene: TRBJ2-1
d_gene: TRBD2
CDR3nt: TGTGCCAGCAGTCCCGGACTAGCGGGACGCTATGAGCAGTTCTTC
CDR3aa: CASSPGLAGRYEQFF